This TCR beta chain was recorded in a study of response to subunit inactivated influenza vaccine. Points from the study as a whole: Authors suggested each seasonal influenza vaccination recruits few new T cells.

This clonotype has only a few counts. Its antigen is still unknown. V dropped 7 bases and J dropped 4; count of bases not matched to a gene: 10. This CDR3 is 14 amino acids long. Germline CDR1 is SQVTM and CDR2 is ANQGSEA. MiXCR, run by TCRdb on the RT-PCR reads, gives a single entry per CDR3 protein. The repertoire holds 500,000 or so distinct CDR3 sequences, approximately 15% seen once, with 2.5% to 3.5% in the top ten. Here the sequenced sample was CD4+ T cells sorted from PBMCs, taken roughly 24 months after vaccination. The clonotype comes from a man aged 45 to 70 who received an inactivated influenza vaccine. The rearrangement uses TRBV29-1 and TRBJ2-3; TRBD1 matches 8 bases. As DNA, the CDR3 is TGCAGCGGCTGGACAGGGAGGATCTCAGATACGCAGTATTTT. Its translation: CSGWTGRISDTQYF.